This T cell receptor beta chain was found in a study of TIL therapy for anti-PD-1-resistant metastatic lung cancer. Trimming cost V 0 bases and J 4 bases, with 11 bases left between them. Germline V gene data show CDR1 as SGHRS and CDR2 as YFSETQ. The CDR3 length is 14 residues. The libraries were made with immunoSEQ v3. TCRdb's copy holds only in-frame clones and misses some; the assay was immunoSEQ multiplex PCR. The data show tens of thousands of clones, roughly 69% seen once. Time point described: pre-treatment sample, taken before nivolumab and TIL therapy. Sequenced material: blood, taken at baseline. This sequence originates from a person aged 25 to 85 with non-small cell lung cancer. The chain combines TRBV5-1 with TRBJ2-7; D not resolved. CDR3: CASSLESTSYEQYF. CDR3 sequence (DNA): TGCGCCAGCAGCTTGGAGAGTACCAGTTACGAGCAGTACTTC.